The 24 T cell receptor beta chains listed next were all sequenced from one sample in a study of Ad26.COV2.S vaccination and SARS-CoV-2 variants. Clones were sequenced by immunoSEQ multiplex PCR, and TCRdb holds only the in-frame ones, with some missing. The sample holds around 450,000 clones, 90% seen once. Treatment: around 19 received Ad26.COV2.S at low or high dose, single or two shots; five or six received placebo; per-sample allocation not given. Collection of the samples took place on day 63 after the first injection of vaccine or placebo. Here the sequenced sample was peripheral blood, taken in a trial of Ad26.COV2.S vaccine versus placebo. These receptors all stem from a person between 18 and 65 years old who received the Ad26.COV2.S COVID-19 vaccine or a placebo.

The chain joins TRBV15 to TRBJ2-3; D gene uncertain. There are 15 residues in the CDR3. Trimming removed 1 base from V and 2 bases from J, with 10 bases in between. From germline, CDR1 is LNHNV and CDR2 YYDKDF (reference sequence). The CDR3 bases are TGTGCCACCAGCAGAGGGGCTGCAGACACAGATACGCAGTATTTT. Amino acid sequence: CATSRGAADTDTQYF. Full variable domain (missing parts from reference TRBV15 and TRBJ2-3): DAMVIQNPRYQVTQFGKPVTLSCSQTLNHNVMYWYQQKSSQAPKLLFHYYDKDFNNEADTPDNFQSRRPNTSFCFLDIRSPGLGDTAMYLCATSRGAADTDTQYFGPGTRLTVL.

The chain is built from TRBV13 and TRBJ2-1; no reliable D call. Trimming shortened V by 5 bases and J by 1 base, and 9 bases separated the two germline ends. CDR1 PRHDT and CDR2 FYEKMQ come from the germline V gene (reference sequence). The CDR3 consists of 14 residues. CDR3 loop: CASSPSRSYNEQFF. In nucleotides, the CDR3 is TGTGCCAGCAGCCCCAGTCGTTCCTACAATGAGCAGTTCTTC.

The chain recombines TRBV28 with TRBJ1-2; D remains ambiguous. Germline V lookup: CDR1 MDHEN, CDR2 SYDVKM. Trimming took off 5 bases at V and 8 bases at J, with 15 bases between the two ends. The CDR3 totals 13 residues. CDR3 coding DNA: TGTGCCAGCAGTCCGCTTGGCAAAGGAGGCTACACCTTC. Amino acid sequence: CASSPLGKGGYTF.

The chain recombines TRBV10-3 with TRBJ2-3; 8 bases fit TRBD2. The CDR3 runs to 15 residues. J was trimmed by 4 bases and V by 2 bases; bases with no gene match: 5. Per germline, CDR1 ENHRY and CDR2 SYGVKD. The CDR3, as DNA: TGTGCCATCAGTGAGGCCCGGGGGGGGTCAGATACGCAGTATTTT. Protein sequence: CAISEARGGSDTQYF.

V and J are TRBV24-1 and TRBJ2-3; 12 nucleotides agree with TRBD1. V lost 2 bases, J lost 2 bases, and 4 bases stayed unmatched. The CDR3 has 17 amino acids. Germline CDR1 reads KGHDR; CDR2 reads SFDVKD. This chain's CDR3 is CATSDSGQGAFTDTQYF. The CDR3 coding sequence is TGTGCCACCAGTGATTCGGGACAGGGGGCTTTCACAGATACGCAGTATTTT.

The chain couples TRBV19 to TRBJ2-3; TRBD2 matches at 11 bases. V lost 5 bases and J lost 4; bases outside the gene matches: 8. The CDR3 is 16 amino acids. Germline V gives CDR1 LNHDA, CDR2 SQIVND (reference sequence). In DNA form, the CDR3 reads TGTGCCAGTAGTGGGAGACTAGCGGGATTAGCAGATACGCAGTATTTT. Translation gives CASSGRLAGLADTQYF.

This chain joins TRBV27 and TRBJ2-2, with D tentatively TRBD1 or TRBD2 (5 bases each). The CDR3 consists of 13 residues. Trimming pared 3 bases from V and 7 bases from J, leaving 9 bases between. Germline CDR1 MNHEY, CDR2 SMNVEV (reference sequence). The CDR3 region is CASSFWGIGELFF. As DNA, the CDR3 is TGTGCCAGCAGTTTTTGGGGGATCGGGGAGCTGTTTTTT.

Concerning this clone itself: The sample holds other DNA sequences that translate to the same CDR3. The chain recombines TRBV9 with TRBJ2-1, with 7 bases that match TRBD2. This CDR3 spans 13 amino acids. V was pared by 0 bases and J by 6 bases, with 0 bases of the junction left unmatched. CDR1 and CDR2 from the germline V gene are SGDLS and YYNGEE. In nucleotides, the CDR3 is TGTGCCAGCAGCGTAGCGGGAGGCAATGAGCAGTTCTTC. Translated: CASSVAGGNEQFF.

With regard to this clone: The same CDR3 arises from other DNA sequences in this sample as well. The chain carries TRBV10-3 and TRBJ2-5; D gene ambiguous. CDR3 length equals 11 residues. Looked up from germline, CDR1 is ENHRY and CDR2 is SYGVKD. V shed 2 bases and J shed 4 bases, with 2 bases lying between them. The DNA of the CDR3 is TGTGCCATCAGTGAGGGAGAGACCCAGTACTTC. The encoded protein is CAISEGETQYF.

The CDR3 bases are TGTGCCAGTAGTATGGGCTTGCGGGACTACGAGCAGTACTTC. Translating it yields CASSMGLRDYEQYF. J is TRBJ2-7 and V is TRBV19; perhaps TRBD2 as D (6 bases). The CDR3 loop spans 14 amino acids. V lost 3 bases, J lost 3 bases, and 12 bases lay in between. The V gene's germline CDR1 is LNHDA and CDR2 SQIVND (reference sequence).

This chain uses TRBV30 with TRBJ2-1, with TRBD2 matching 7 bases. V lost 3 bases, J lost 3 bases, and 2 bases stayed unmatched. Germline CDR1 reads GTSNPN; CDR2 reads SVGIG (reference sequence). This CDR3 contains 13 residues. CDR3 coding DNA: TGTGCCTGGAGGGGCGGGAGCTACAATGAGCAGTTCTTC. This encodes CAWRGGSYNEQFF.

In nucleotides, the CDR3 is TGTGCCAGCAGCCCAAGAATCTTACTAGCGGGAGGGCCCGCAGAGACCCAGTACTTC. Its protein is CASSPRILLAGGPAETQYF. The chain carries TRBV7-2 and TRBJ2-5; 13 bases agree with TRBD2. Germline CDR1 and CDR2: SGHTA and FQGNSA. The V segment lost 5 bases and the J segment 4 bases; nucleotides outside the gene matches: 16. CDR3 length: 19 amino acids.

This sequence joins TRBV10-3 and TRBJ2-7; 10 nucleotides agree with TRBD2. The V and J ends lost 2 bases and 2 bases, in that order; junction bases with no gene match: 6. Germline assignment: CDR1 ENHRY and CDR2 SYGVKD. The CDR3 consists of 16 residues. CDR3 protein: CAISELAGVLPYEQYF. CDR3 bases: TGTGCCATCAGTGAGCTAGCGGGAGTTCTTCCCTACGAGCAGTACTTC.

This sequence joins TRBV4-2 and TRBJ2-7; 7 positions agree with TRBD2. The V gene's germline CDR1 is LGHNA and CDR2 YNFKEQ. This CDR3 comprises 16 residues. Trimming took 0 bases from V and 5 from J; bases not matched to a gene: 10. CDR3 coding DNA: TGTGCCAGCAGCCAAGATCGGCCGGGAGGTATCGACGAGCAGTACTTC. It is translated as CASSQDRPGGIDEQYF.

The chain couples TRBV11-2 to TRBJ1-1, with D uncertain. The CDR3 covers 13 residues. Germline V lookup: CDR1 SGHAT, CDR2 FQNNGV. Trimming removed 5 bases from V and 6 bases from J, with 13 bases in between. The CDR3 region has the DNA TGTGCCAGCAGCCCAGTAAGGCATCCTGAAGCTTTCTTT. Translated, it gives CASSPVRHPEAFF.

V is TRBV6-5 and J is TRBJ2-7, with 9 bases identical to TRBD2. This CDR3 has 15 residues. From germline, CDR1 is MNHEY and CDR2 SVGAGI. V lost 8 bases, J lost 0 bases, and 8 bases stayed unmatched. The CDR3 loop is CASAASGEHSYEQYF. CDR3 DNA: TGTGCCAGCGCCGCTAGCGGGGAGCACTCCTACGAGCAGTACTTC.

This clone was observed a handful of times. V is TRBV27 and J is TRBJ2-7, with 12 bases lining up with TRBD2. CDR1 is MNHEY, CDR2 SMNVEV, per germline (reference sequence). The CDR3 contains 15 residues. V gave up 2 bases and J gave up 6 bases; unmatched junction bases: 5. The CDR3 DNA is TGTGCCAGCAGTTTACTAGCGGGAGGGGCAGGCGAGCAGTACTTC. Protein sequence: CASSLLAGGAGEQYF.

In nucleotides, the CDR3 is TGTGCCAGCAGCAACTTTCCCTCTCTAGCGCACATCACCTACGAGCAGTACTTC. Protein sequence: CASSNFPSLAHITYEQYF. The rearrangement links TRBV21-1 to TRBJ2-7; the table's D call of TRBD2 was not tested on the DNA. TRBV21-1 counts as a pseudogene. The CDR3 loop spans 18 amino acids.

The V and J genes are TRBV3-1 (or the pseudogene TRBV3-2) and TRBJ2-1; perhaps TRBD2 as D (5 bases). Germline lookup yields CDR1 LGHDT and CDR2 YNNKEL (reference sequence). The CDR3 sequence is 15 residues long. The V and J ends lost 1 base and 4 bases respectively, with 11 bases between them. Written as DNA, the CDR3 is TGTGCCAGCAGCCAAGCGGACTGGCGATACAATGAGCAGTTCTTC. This sequence encodes CASSQADWRYNEQFF.

The CDR3 reads CASSAEKREVDTQYF. CDR3 coding DNA: TGCGCCAGCAGCGCTGAAAAGCGGGAGGTAGATACGCAGTATTTT. The rearrangement joins TRBV5-1 to TRBJ2-3, with 9 bases that match TRBD2. The length of the CDR3 is 15 residues. V shed 4 bases, J shed 5 bases, and the junction held 8 bases outside the gene matches. Looked up from germline, CDR1 is SGHRS and CDR2 is YFSETQ.

This clone appeared a single time. The chain joins TRBV5-4 to TRBJ2-7, with D possibly TRBD2 on 6 matching bases. Germline-derived CDR1 and CDR2 are SGHNT and YYREEE (reference sequence). V lost 4 bases and J lost 2, with 16 bases in between. The CDR3 is 15 amino acids. CDR3 DNA: TGTGCCAGCAGCCCGTCTCCTAGCGTTGCCTACGAGCAGTACTTC. Protein product: CASSPSPSVAYEQYF.

The chain couples TRBV15 to TRBJ2-3, with 7 bases lining up with TRBD1. There are 15 residues in the CDR3. Germline-derived CDR1 and CDR2 are LNHNV and YYDKDF (reference sequence). V lost 3 bases to trimming and J lost 6 bases; unmatched junction nucleotides: 9. CDR3 DNA sequence: TGTGCCACCAGCAGCCCGACAGGGTTTATTGATACGCAGTATTTT. It codes for CATSSPTGFIDTQYF.

The V and J genes are TRBV6-5 and TRBJ2-2; no clear D gene. Germline-derived CDR1 and CDR2 are MNHEY and SVGAGI. This CDR3 spans 14 amino acids. Trimming pared 5 bases from V and 6 bases from J, leaving 13 bases between. The CDR3 bases are TGTGCCAGCAGTCCCTCAATAGGCGCCGGGGAGCTGTTTTTT. Protein sequence: CASSPSIGAGELFF.

This sequence joins TRBV15 and TRBJ2-6; tentative D call: TRBD2 (6 bases). V lost 1 base to trimming and J lost 4 bases, with 20 bases between them. The germline gives CDR1 LNHNV, CDR2 YYDKDF (reference sequence). The CDR3 runs to 19 residues. For the CDR3, the DNA is TGTGCCACCAGCAGAGTCCCCCTCGGAGCTGCGGGGGGGGCCAACGTCCTGACTTTC. It encodes CATSRVPLGAAGGANVLTF.